A single sample gave rise to the 12 T cell receptor beta chains below, sequenced in a study of T cell responses to AZD1222 COVID-19 vaccine. Using immunoSEQ multiplex PCR, the repertoire was profiled, and TCRdb retains in-frame clones only, with some absent. The sample carries tens of thousands of clones, roughly 90% recorded once. Sequenced material: peripheral blood, taken 28 days after the second AZD1222 dose. Receptors were obtained from an adult who received the AZD1222 COVID-19 vaccine.

The chain uses TRBV18 and TRBJ2-2, with D hard to call. V lost 6 bases, J lost 1 base, and 12 bases lay in between. Germline values: CDR1 KGHSH, CDR2 LQKENI. The CDR3 loop spans 15 amino acids. CDR3 in amino acids: CASSRADLNTGELFF. The CDR3 DNA is TGTGCCAGCTCTCGGGCCGACTTGAACACCGGGGAGCTGTTTTTT.

V and J are TRBV19 and TRBJ1-5; D perhaps matches TRBD1 (6 bases). There are 15 residues in the CDR3. Germline V gene sequence: CDR1 LNHDA, CDR2 SQIVND (reference sequence). With 7 bases removed from V and 7 bases from J, the gap between germline ends came to 20 bases. DNA for the CDR3: TGTGCCAGTACCACAGGCGGGGGCTGGTACCAGCCCCAGCATTTT. It yields the protein CASTTGGGWYQPQHF. The full variable domain, completed using reference TRBV19 and TRBJ1-5, is DGGITQSPKYLFRKEGQNVTLSCEQNLNHDAMYWYRQDPGQGLRLIYYSQIVNDFQKGDIAEGYSVSREKKESFPLTVTSAQKNPTAFYLCASTTGGGWYQPQHFGDGTRLSIL.

The V and J genes are TRBV6-5 and TRBJ1-5; D is uncertain. Trimming left V 2 bases short and J 3 bases short, with 5 bases between. The CDR3 totals 13 residues. From germline, CDR1 is MNHEY and CDR2 SVGAGI. CDR3 residues: CASSYRANQPQHF. The DNA of the CDR3 is TGTGCCAGCAGTTACAGAGCCAATCAGCCCCAGCATTTT.

The J gene is TRBJ2-3, the V gene TRBV6-4; D may be TRBD2 (6 bases). The CDR3 sequence is 14 residues long. The V end was cut by 4 bases, the J end by 2 bases, with 10 bases between. CDR1 MRHNA and CDR2 SNTAGT come from the germline V gene. The DNA of the CDR3 is TGTGCCAGCAGTGGAGGGAGGCACACAGATACGCAGTATTTT. This gives the protein CASSGGRHTDTQYF.

This rearrangement joins TRBV19 to TRBJ1-5; 9 nucleotides match TRBD1. This CDR3 region has 15 residues. V lost 4 bases and J lost 5; bases outside the gene matches: 6. Per the germline V gene, CDR1 is LNHDA and CDR2 is SQIVND (reference sequence). CDR3 DNA sequence: TGTGCCAGTAGTACCACAGGGGGCTCGGATCAGCCCCAGCATTTT. Translating it yields CASSTTGGSDQPQHF.

V gene TRBV11-1 combines with J gene TRBJ1-1, with 7 bases identical to TRBD1. The length of the CDR3 is 12 residues. Germline CDR1 and CDR2: SGHAT and FQDESV (reference sequence). J lost 7 bases, V lost 5 bases, and 4 bases had no gene match. The CDR3 is CASSEGTDEAFF. Here the CDR3 DNA reads TGTGCCAGCAGCGAGGGGACAGATGAAGCTTTCTTT. Supplemented by reference TRBV11-1 and TRBJ1-1, the full variable domain reads EAEVAQSPRYKITEKSQAVAFWCDPISGHATLYWYRQILGQGPELLVQFQDESVVDDSQLPKDRFSAERLKGVDSTLKIQPAELGDSAMYLCASSEGTDEAFFGQGTRLTVV.

The chain joins TRBV5-5 to TRBJ1-5; no clear D. Germline values: CDR1 SGHKS, CDR2 YYEKEE (reference sequence). The CDR3 runs to 15 residues. V was cut by 0 bases and J by 14 bases, with 21 bases left in between. The CDR3 DNA is TGTGCCAGCAGCTTGGACGGAGCCATTCGTCTATCTGAGCATTTT. Translation: CASSLDGAIRLSEHF.

The V call is TRBV7-8, the J call TRBJ2-7; D possibly corresponds to TRBD2 (5 bases). Trimming took 1 base from V and 4 from J, leaving 8 bases between them. Germline V gene sequence: CDR1 SGHVS, CDR2 FQNEAQ. The CDR3 has 13 amino acids. The CDR3 DNA reads TGTGCCAGCAGCTTAGGTAGGGAGTACGAGCAGTACTTC. Its protein is CASSLGREYEQYF. Based on the CDR3 plus reference TRBV7-8 and TRBJ2-7, the full variable domain is GAGVSQSPRYKVAKRGQDVALRCDPISGHVSLFWYQQALGQGPEFLTYFQNEAQLDKSGLPSDRFFAERPEGSVSTLKIQRTQQEDSAVYLCASSLGREYEQYFGPGTRLTVT.

The rearrangement joins TRBV19 to TRBJ1-1, with D unclear. V lost 4 bases to trimming and J lost 1 base, with 7 bases between them. This CDR3 comprises 13 residues. CDR1 is LNHDA and CDR2 is SQIVND in the germline V gene (reference sequence). CDR3 sequence (DNA): TGTGCCAGTAGTACCACGGAGAACACTGAAGCTTTCTTT. This sequence encodes CASSTTENTEAFF.

CDR3 in amino acids: CASRRPDLGTDTQYF. The CDR3 DNA reads TGTGCCAGTAGACGCCCAGATCTGGGCACAGATACGCAGTATTTT. The chain recombines TRBV19 with TRBJ2-3; D uncertain. This CDR3 comprises 15 residues. Germline V gene sequence: CDR1 LNHDA, CDR2 SQIVND (reference sequence). V lost 6 bases and J 1 base, leaving 14 bases between the germline ends.

CDR3 in DNA: TGCAGTGCTAGTAGGCACGACAGAGGGAATCAGCCCCAGCATTTT. Residues: CSASRHDRGNQPQHF. The chain combines TRBV20-1 with TRBJ1-5; the D gene is possibly TRBD1 (5 bases). This CDR3 contains 15 residues. Germline loops: CDR1 DFQATT, CDR2 SNEGSKA (reference sequence). The V gene lost 3 bases and the J gene lost 4 bases, with 16 bases spanning the gap.

There are a few counts of this clone. V is TRBV12-3 or TRBV12-4 and J is TRBJ2-1, with unresolved D. V lost 1 base and J lost 9, with 7 bases in between. The CDR3 consists of 12 residues. In DNA, the CDR3 is TGTGCCAGCAGTTTAGTTCGTGGTGAGCAGTTCTTC. This encodes CASSLVRGEQFF.